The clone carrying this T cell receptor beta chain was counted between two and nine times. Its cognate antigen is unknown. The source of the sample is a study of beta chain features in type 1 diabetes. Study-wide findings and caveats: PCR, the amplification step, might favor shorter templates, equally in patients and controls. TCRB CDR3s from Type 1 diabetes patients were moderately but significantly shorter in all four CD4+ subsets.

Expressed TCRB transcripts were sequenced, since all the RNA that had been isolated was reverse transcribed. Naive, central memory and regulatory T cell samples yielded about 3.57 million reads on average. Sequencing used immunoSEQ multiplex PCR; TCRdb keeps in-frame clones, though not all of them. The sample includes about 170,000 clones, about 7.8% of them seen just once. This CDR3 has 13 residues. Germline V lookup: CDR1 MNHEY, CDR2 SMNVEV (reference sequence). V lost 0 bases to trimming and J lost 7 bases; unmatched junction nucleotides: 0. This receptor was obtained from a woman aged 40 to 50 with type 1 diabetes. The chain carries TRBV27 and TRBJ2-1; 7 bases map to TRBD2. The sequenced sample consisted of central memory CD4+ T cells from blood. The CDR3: CASSLSGGNEQFF. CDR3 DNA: TGTGCCAGCAGTTTATCGGGGGGGAATGAGCAGTTCTTC.